This is a list of T cell receptor beta chains from one sample in a study of blood T cell repertoires in COVID-19. Libraries were prepared by immunoSEQ multiplex PCR; TCRdb keeps only in-frame clonotypes and omits some of them. The sample yields 200,000 to 300,000 clones, roughly four fifths seen once. Sequenced: peripheral blood. These receptors were taken from a man aged 50 to 59 with acute or convalescent COVID-19. The CDR3 runs from the conserved cysteine through the conserved F or W. Each record gives: clone size, V gene, D gene, J gene, CDR3 protein, CDR3 DNA. D genes are given only for firm matches. Some rows have no size entry. The others give once, few or many, or a class for an expanded clone.

clone_size: .
v_call: TRBV5-5
d_call: TRBD2
j_call: TRBJ2-7
cdr3_aa: CASSLVSLAGSVSYEQYF
cdr3_nt: TGTGCCAGCAGCTTGGTGTCTCTAGCGGGATCGGTTTCGTACGAGCAGTACTTC

clone_size: .
v_call: TRBV6-1
d_call: TRBD1
j_call: TRBJ1-6
cdr3_aa: CASSEAPGGNSPLHF
cdr3_nt: TGTGCCAGCAGTGAAGCGCCAGGGGGCAATTCACCCCTCCACTTT

clone_size: .
v_call: TRBV6-6
d_call: .
j_call: TRBJ2-7
cdr3_aa: CASSYSPIVTEQYF
cdr3_nt: TGTGCCAGCAGTTACTCCCCTATAGTAACCGAGCAGTACTTC

clone_size: .
v_call: TRBV5-1
d_call: .
j_call: TRBJ1-4
cdr3_aa: CASRRDSTNEKLFF
cdr3_nt: TGCGCCAGCAGGCGGGACTCAACTAATGAAAAACTGTTTTTT

clone_size: .
v_call: TRBV27
d_call: TRBD2
j_call: TRBJ2-3
cdr3_aa: CASSRLAGGRTDTQYF
cdr3_nt: TGTGCCAGCAGTCGCCTAGCGGGAGGTAGAACAGATACGCAGTATTTT

clone_size: .
v_call: TRBV7-8
d_call: .
j_call: TRBJ1-4
cdr3_aa: CASSLALTEEKLFF
cdr3_nt: TGTGCCAGCAGCTTAGCCCTTACGGAGGAAAAACTGTTTTTT

clone_size: .
v_call: TRBV2
d_call: TRBD1
j_call: TRBJ2-7
cdr3_aa: CASSVYRGSYEQYF
cdr3_nt: TGTGCCAGCAGTGTTTACAGGGGGTCGTACGAGCAGTACTTC

clone_size: .
v_call: TRBV6-1
d_call: .
j_call: TRBJ2-5
cdr3_aa: CASSEGPQETQYF
cdr3_nt: TGTGCCAGCAGTGAAGGGCCCCAGGAGACCCAGTACTTC

clone_size: .
v_call: TRBV10-3
d_call: .
j_call: TRBJ1-3
cdr3_aa: CAISPGNGNTIYF
cdr3_nt: TGTGCCATCTCCCCAGGGAACGGAAACACCATATATTTT

clone_size: .
v_call: TRBV5-1
d_call: TRBD1
j_call: TRBJ1-5
cdr3_aa: CASSLVGQGQPQHF
cdr3_nt: TGCGCCAGCAGCTTGGTGGGACAGGGACAGCCCCAGCATTTT

clone_size: .
v_call: TRBV24-1
d_call: TRBD2
j_call: TRBJ2-3
cdr3_aa: CATSAAGGIEDTQYF
cdr3_nt: TGTGCCACCAGTGCAGCGGGAGGGATCGAGGATACGCAGTATTTT

clone_size: .
v_call: TRBV30
d_call: .
j_call: TRBJ2-7
cdr3_aa: CACSRGHYEQYF
cdr3_nt: TGTGCCTGTTCCAGAGGCCACTACGAGCAGTACTTC

clone_size: .
v_call: TRBV10-2
d_call: .
j_call: TRBJ1-1
cdr3_aa: CASSADRRGTEAFF
cdr3_nt: TGCGCCAGCAGTGCAGACAGAAGGGGCACTGAAGCTTTCTTT

clone_size: .
v_call: TRBV28
d_call: .
j_call: TRBJ1-6
cdr3_aa: CATPGDSYNSPLHF
cdr3_nt: TGTGCCACCCCAGGGGACTCCTATAATTCACCCCTCCACTTT

clone_size: .
v_call: TRBV7-9
d_call: TRBD2
j_call: TRBJ2-1
cdr3_aa: CASSLGGSGRNRIEQFF
cdr3_nt: TGTGCCAGCAGCTTAGGGGGAAGCGGGAGGAATCGGATTGAGCAGTTCTTC

clone_size: .
v_call: TRBV5-1
d_call: TRBD1
j_call: TRBJ1-6
cdr3_aa: CASSVTGNGYSPLHF
cdr3_nt: TGCGCCAGCAGCGTGACAGGGAACGGCTATTCACCCCTCCACTTT

clone_size: .
v_call: TRBV5-6
d_call: TRBD2
j_call: TRBJ2-5
cdr3_aa: CASSLSSGGETQYF
cdr3_nt: TGTGCCAGCAGCTTGTCAAGCGGGGGAGAGACCCAGTACTTC

clone_size: .
v_call: TRBV4-1
d_call: .
j_call: TRBJ1-4
cdr3_aa: CASSQGFRIVPNEKLFF
cdr3_nt: TGCGCCAGCAGCCAAGGGTTCAGGATTGTCCCTAATGAAAAACTGTTTTTT

clone_size: .
v_call: TRBV3-1/TRBV3-2
d_call: .
j_call: TRBJ1-4
cdr3_aa: CASSQVQGGEKLFF
cdr3_nt: TGTGCCAGCAGCCAAGTCCAGGGAGGAGAAAAACTGTTTTTT

clone_size: .
v_call: TRBV30
d_call: TRBD1
j_call: TRBJ2-1
cdr3_aa: CAWSVQGLGEQFF
cdr3_nt: TGTGCCTGGAGTGTACAGGGGTTGGGTGAGCAGTTCTTC

clone_size: few
v_call: TRBV7-3
d_call: TRBD1
j_call: TRBJ2-3
cdr3_aa: CASSRGSDRVADTQYF
cdr3_nt: TGTGCCAGCAGCCGAGGATCCGACAGGGTTGCAGATACGCAGTATTTT

clone_size: .
v_call: TRBV11-1
d_call: .
j_call: TRBJ1-4
cdr3_aa: CASGLGVLNEKLFF
cdr3_nt: TGTGCCAGCGGACTTGGGGTTCTCAATGAAAAACTGTTTTTT

clone_size: .
v_call: TRBV6-5
d_call: .
j_call: TRBJ1-5
cdr3_aa: CASSYRKSTQPQHF
cdr3_nt: TGTGCCAGCAGTTACCGCAAGAGTACTCAGCCCCAGCATTTT

clone_size: .
v_call: TRBV5-6
d_call: .
j_call: TRBJ1-6
cdr3_aa: CASSASGSPLHF
cdr3_nt: TGTGCCAGCAGCGCTTCGGGTTCACCCCTCCACTTT

clone_size: .
v_call: TRBV5-1
d_call: TRBD1
j_call: TRBJ1-1
cdr3_aa: CASSSWTGTEAFF
cdr3_nt: TGCGCCAGCAGCTCCTGGACAGGCACTGAAGCTTTCTTT

clone_size: .
v_call: TRBV30
d_call: TRBD2
j_call: TRBJ2-2
cdr3_aa: CAWTGTSGGNTGELFF
cdr3_nt: TGTGCCTGGACCGGGACTAGCGGGGGGAACACCGGGGAGCTGTTTTTT

clone_size: .
v_call: TRBV6-5
d_call: .
j_call: TRBJ1-5
cdr3_aa: CASSYAGDSNQPQHF
cdr3_nt: TGTGCCAGCAGTTACGCAGGGGATAGCAATCAGCCCCAGCATTTT

clone_size: .
v_call: TRBV6-5
d_call: TRBD1
j_call: TRBJ2-7
cdr3_aa: CASSYGTGGFEQYF
cdr3_nt: TGTGCCAGCAGTTACGGGACAGGGGGTTTCGAGCAGTACTTC

clone_size: .
v_call: TRBV5-1
d_call: TRBD1
j_call: TRBJ2-5
cdr3_aa: CASSAGQAQETQYF
cdr3_nt: TGCGCCAGCAGCGCGGGACAGGCACAAGAGACCCAGTACTTC

clone_size: .
v_call: TRBV21-1
d_call: .
j_call: TRBJ2-7
cdr3_aa: CASSKEGPGINVPPVSSYEQYF
cdr3_nt: TGTGCCAGCAGCAAAGAAGGGCCAGGGATCAACGTTCCACCCGTCTCCTCCTACGAGCAGTACTTC

clone_size: .
v_call: TRBV11-3
d_call: .
j_call: TRBJ2-1
cdr3_aa: CASSSWSDYPSSYNEQFF
cdr3_nt: TGTGCCAGCAGTTCTTGGTCGGACTACCCGAGCTCCTACAATGAGCAGTTCTTC

clone_size: once
v_call: TRBV27
d_call: .
j_call: TRBJ1-5
cdr3_aa: CASSFQGTVQPQHF
cdr3_nt: TGTGCCAGCAGTTTTCAGGGGACGGTTCAGCCCCAGCATTTT

clone_size: .
v_call: TRBV15
d_call: .
j_call: TRBJ1-2
cdr3_aa: CATAPGHPNYGYTF
cdr3_nt: TGTGCCACCGCCCCGGGACACCCTAACTATGGCTACACCTTC

clone_size: .
v_call: TRBV4-2
d_call: TRBD1
j_call: TRBJ2-2
cdr3_aa: CASSEGAGSGTGELFF
cdr3_nt: TGTGCCAGCAGCGAGGGGGCAGGGTCGGGCACCGGGGAGCTGTTTTTT

clone_size: .
v_call: TRBV5-1
d_call: .
j_call: TRBJ2-3
cdr3_aa: CASSRVGASTDTQYF
cdr3_nt: TGCGCCAGCTCCCGGGTAGGGGCCAGCACAGATACGCAGTATTTT

clone_size: .
v_call: TRBV6-6
d_call: .
j_call: TRBJ2-1
cdr3_aa: CASTPSDNEQFF
cdr3_nt: TGTGCCAGCACCCCGAGTGACAATGAGCAGTTCTTC

clone_size: .
v_call: TRBV7-3
d_call: .
j_call: TRBJ2-3
cdr3_aa: CASSLGLSTDTQYF
cdr3_nt: TGTGCCAGCAGCCTGGGACTCTCCACAGATACGCAGTATTTT

clone_size: .
v_call: TRBV11-2
d_call: TRBD2
j_call: TRBJ2-3
cdr3_aa: CASSLAGGADTQYF
cdr3_nt: TGTGCCAGCAGCTTAGCGGGAGGAGCAGATACGCAGTATTTT

clone_size: .
v_call: TRBV3-1/TRBV3-2
d_call: .
j_call: TRBJ1-1
cdr3_aa: CASSQGGDREAFF
cdr3_nt: TGTGCCAGCAGCCAAGGGGGGGACCGTGAAGCTTTCTTT

clone_size: .
v_call: TRBV30
d_call: .
j_call: TRBJ1-5
cdr3_aa: CAWSVLGPTGSNQPQHF
cdr3_nt: TGTGCCTGGAGTGTCTTGGGCCCCACAGGGAGCAATCAGCCCCAGCATTTT

clone_size: .
v_call: TRBV4-1
d_call: TRBD1
j_call: TRBJ2-7
cdr3_aa: CASSLGPGQNYEQYF
cdr3_nt: TGCGCCAGCAGCCTCGGGCCGGGACAGAACTACGAGCAGTACTTC

clone_size: .
v_call: TRBV5-1
d_call: .
j_call: TRBJ1-5
cdr3_aa: CASSLGDSSNQPQHF
cdr3_nt: TGCGCCAGCAGCTTGGGTGACAGTAGCAATCAGCCCCAGCATTTT

clone_size: .
v_call: TRBV11-3
d_call: TRBD2
j_call: TRBJ2-5
cdr3_aa: CASSHKRTSGGTETQYF
cdr3_nt: TGTGCCAGCAGCCACAAACGTACTAGCGGCGGAACGGAGACCCAGTACTTC

clone_size: .
v_call: TRBV3-1/TRBV3-2
d_call: TRBD2
j_call: TRBJ2-2
cdr3_aa: CASSQRLLAGGPGGELFF
cdr3_nt: TGTGCCAGCAGCCAAAGACTTCTAGCGGGGGGGCCTGGCGGGGAGCTGTTTTTT

clone_size: .
v_call: TRBV19
d_call: .
j_call: TRBJ1-3
cdr3_aa: CATRQLSSGNTIYF
cdr3_nt: TGTGCCACCAGACAGCTCAGCTCTGGAAACACCATATATTTT

clone_size: .
v_call: TRBV14
d_call: TRBD2
j_call: TRBJ2-5
cdr3_aa: CASSQLAGGIETQYF
cdr3_nt: TGTGCCAGCAGCCAACTAGCGGGGGGGATTGAGACCCAGTACTTC

clone_size: .
v_call: TRBV7-3
d_call: .
j_call: TRBJ2-3
cdr3_aa: CASSLGAGGTDTQYF
cdr3_nt: TGTGCCAGCAGCTTAGGGGCAGGGGGCACAGATACGCAGTATTTT

clone_size: once
v_call: TRBV4-1
d_call: .
j_call: TRBJ1-2
cdr3_aa: CASSEQGLGNYGYTF
cdr3_nt: TGCGCCAGCAGCGAACAGGGCCTCGGTAACTATGGCTACACCTTC

clone_size: .
v_call: TRBV3-1/TRBV3-2
d_call: TRBD1
j_call: TRBJ2-7
cdr3_aa: CASSQRGTGFYEQYF
cdr3_nt: TGTGCCAGCAGCCAACGAGGGACAGGCTTCTACGAGCAGTACTTC

clone_size: .
v_call: TRBV3-1/TRBV3-2
d_call: TRBD1
j_call: TRBJ1-1
cdr3_aa: CASSQSVAGQGTEAFF
cdr3_nt: TGTGCCAGTAGCCAAAGTGTGGCGGGACAGGGGACTGAAGCTTTCTTT

clone_size: .
v_call: TRBV28
d_call: .
j_call: TRBJ1-4
cdr3_aa: CASSFHPTTNEKLFF
cdr3_nt: TGTGCCAGCAGTTTCCATCCAACAACTAATGAAAAACTGTTTTTT

clone_size: .
v_call: TRBV7-3
d_call: .
j_call: TRBJ2-5
cdr3_aa: CASSASGQETQYF
cdr3_nt: TGTGCCAGCAGCGCCAGCGGGCAAGAGACCCAGTACTTC

clone_size: once
v_call: TRBV3-1/TRBV3-2
d_call: TRBD2
j_call: TRBJ2-1
cdr3_aa: CASSRIAGRLSYNEQFF
cdr3_nt: TGTGCCAGCAGTAGAATAGCGGGGCGCCTCTCCTACAATGAGCAGTTCTTC

clone_size: .
v_call: TRBV21-1
d_call: .
j_call: TRBJ1-6
cdr3_aa: CASSARQRNIQNSPLHF
cdr3_nt: TGTGCCAGCAGCGCTAGACAGAGAAACATTCAAAATTCACCCCTCCACTTT

clone_size: .
v_call: TRBV10-3
d_call: TRBD1
j_call: TRBJ1-6
cdr3_aa: CASRGQGENSPLHF
cdr3_nt: TGTGCCTCGCGAGGGCAGGGGGAGAATTCACCCCTCCACTTT

clone_size: .
v_call: TRBV20-1
d_call: .
j_call: TRBJ1-2
cdr3_aa: CSASRVGGYTF
cdr3_nt: TGCAGTGCTTCCAGGGTCGGTGGCTACACCTTC

clone_size: once
v_call: TRBV30
d_call: .
j_call: TRBJ2-7
cdr3_aa: CAWSVGGGPSNF
cdr3_nt: TGTGCCTGGAGTGTAGGGGGGGGCCCGTCGAATTTC

clone_size: .
v_call: TRBV6-1
d_call: .
j_call: TRBJ1-6
cdr3_aa: CASSEREGSPLHF
cdr3_nt: TGTGCCAGCAGTGAACGGGAAGGGTCACCCCTCCACTTT

clone_size: .
v_call: TRBV18
d_call: .
j_call: TRBJ1-1
cdr3_aa: CASSSRDDTEAFF
cdr3_nt: TGTGCCAGCTCAAGCAGGGATGACACTGAAGCTTTCTTT